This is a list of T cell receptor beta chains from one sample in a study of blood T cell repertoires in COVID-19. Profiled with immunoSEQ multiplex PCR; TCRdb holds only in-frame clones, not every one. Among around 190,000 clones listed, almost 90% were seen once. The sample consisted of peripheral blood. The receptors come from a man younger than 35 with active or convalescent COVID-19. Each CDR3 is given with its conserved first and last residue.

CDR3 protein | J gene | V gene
CASSGTASGNTIYF | TRBJ1-3 | TRBV11-2
CASSLTGTRTYEQYF | TRBJ2-7 | TRBV5-5
CASSWVTGFGEQYF | TRBJ2-7 | TRBV6-2/TRBV6-3
CASSFTGGDEAFF | TRBJ1-1 | TRBV19
CASSESGTPFYEQYF | TRBJ2-7 | TRBV9
CASSPRTGGNTGELFF | TRBJ2-2 | TRBV18
CASSPETSGYEQYF | TRBJ2-7 | TRBV18
CASSPSPGYNEQFF | TRBJ2-1 | TRBV7-2
CASSSPDGVTGELFF | TRBJ2-2 | TRBV11-1
CASSSTGGHEQYF | TRBJ2-7 | TRBV5-1
CASSYGTAYEQYF | TRBJ2-7 | TRBV5-1
CASSYRVAEAFF | TRBJ1-1 | TRBV12-3/TRBV12-4
CAISEFGTGETEAFF | TRBJ1-1 | TRBV10-3
CASSAGRNQPQHF | TRBJ1-5 | TRBV12-3/TRBV12-4
CASSPEIRAFRDSNQPQHF | TRBJ1-5 | TRBV5-6
CASSETSDYEQFF | TRBJ2-1 | TRBV2
CDSLRGVDTEAFF | TRBJ1-1 | TRBV12-5
CASRAGDSYEQYF | TRBJ2-7 | TRBV2
CASSGTVGNQPQHF | TRBJ1-5 | TRBV19
CASSPLRGSFEQYF | TRBJ2-7 | TRBV28
CASSEEGGLALYEQYF | TRBJ2-7 | TRBV2
CASSLADRGQGYTF | TRBJ1-2 | TRBV7-9
CASSYSNYPTTEAFF | TRBJ1-1 | TRBV6-5
CASSQSRGANYGYTF | TRBJ1-2 | TRBV5-6
CSASGTTSTDTQYF | TRBJ2-3 | TRBV29-1
CASSYRQGREQYF | TRBJ2-7 | TRBV6-5
CAWREWTGEKEQYF | TRBJ2-7 | TRBV30
CASSFAGGRQETQYF | TRBJ2-5 | TRBV7-6
CASRRDRGPGNTIYF | TRBJ1-3 | TRBV2
CASSFSTDTDTQYF | TRBJ2-3 | TRBV11-2
CASSPSTGNEKLFF | TRBJ1-4 | TRBV18
CASSPLLAGGPRNEQFF | TRBJ2-1 | TRBV18
CASSRGTGGQMNTEAFF | TRBJ1-1 | TRBV18
CASRDQGILETQYF | TRBJ2-5 | TRBV19
CASSPEGGLTALSGANVLTF | TRBJ2-6 | TRBV27
CASDGPGGTEAFF | TRBJ1-1 | TRBV18
CASSTNRVGYTF | TRBJ1-2 | TRBV6-2/TRBV6-3
CASRATGTQAFF | TRBJ1-1 | TRBV6-5
CASSQRDKSYEQYF | TRBJ2-7 | TRBV18
CASSFGTGANEQFF | TRBJ2-1 | TRBV5-1
CASSPLADGANYGYTF | TRBJ1-2 | TRBV27
CAWATGVGQPQHF | TRBJ1-5 | TRBV30
CARQDRPQETQYF | TRBJ2-5 | TRBV30
CASSPGADYGYTF | TRBJ1-2 | TRBV6-5
CASRPTGFSPLHF | TRBJ1-6 | TRBV19
CASSLVQYGYTF | TRBJ1-2 | TRBV13
CASSKGRRTPNTEAFF | TRBJ1-1 | TRBV21-1
CASSPSNGVNTGELFF | TRBJ2-2 | TRBV5-1
CAAALEGDTEAFF | TRBJ1-1 | TRBV6-5
CASSGQGITEAFF | TRBJ1-1 | TRBV7-9
CASSYRQGRQPQHF | TRBJ1-5 | TRBV6-5